This TCR beta chain was identified during a study of blood T cell repertoires in COVID-19. Produced via immunoSEQ multiplex PCR; TCRdb's table is partial and in-frame only. The repertoire includes a few hundred thousand clones, 90% of them detected once, and around 16% sits in the top ten. The CDR3 spans 17 residues. Participant ages covered roughly 18 to 90 years across about 22 US areas. This sequence was found in a man aged 30-40 years who had been exposed to COVID-19. The rearrangement joins TRBV1 to TRBJ2-1; TRBD1 reflects the table's D call only, with no check against the DNA. TRBV1 is a pseudogene locus. The sequenced sample consisted of PBMCs or T cells enriched from blood (not recorded which). CDR3 nucleotides: TGCACCAGCAGCCAAGATCCACTCCCAGGATCCTACAATGAGCAGTTCTTC. Its translation: CTSSQDPLPGSYNEQFF.